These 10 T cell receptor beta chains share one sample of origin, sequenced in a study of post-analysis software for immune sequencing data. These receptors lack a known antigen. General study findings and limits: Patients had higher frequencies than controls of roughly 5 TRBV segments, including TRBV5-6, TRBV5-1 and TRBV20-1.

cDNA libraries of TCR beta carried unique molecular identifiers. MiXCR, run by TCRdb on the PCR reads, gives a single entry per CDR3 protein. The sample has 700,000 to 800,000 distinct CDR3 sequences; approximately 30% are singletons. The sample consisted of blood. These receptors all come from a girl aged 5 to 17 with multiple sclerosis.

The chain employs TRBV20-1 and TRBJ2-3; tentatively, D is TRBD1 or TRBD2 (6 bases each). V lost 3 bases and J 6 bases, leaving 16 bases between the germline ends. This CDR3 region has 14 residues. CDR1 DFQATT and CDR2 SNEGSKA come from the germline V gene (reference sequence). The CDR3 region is CSASRSGARDTQYF. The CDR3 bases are TGCAGTGCTAGTAGATCGGGGGCGAGGGATACGCAGTATTTT.

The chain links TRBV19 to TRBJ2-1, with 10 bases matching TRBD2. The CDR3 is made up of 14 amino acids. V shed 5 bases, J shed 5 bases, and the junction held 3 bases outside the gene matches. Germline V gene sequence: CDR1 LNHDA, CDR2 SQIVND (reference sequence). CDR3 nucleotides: TGTGCCAGTAGTTGGCTAGCGGGGGACAATGAGCAGTTCTTC. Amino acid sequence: CASSWLAGDNEQFF.

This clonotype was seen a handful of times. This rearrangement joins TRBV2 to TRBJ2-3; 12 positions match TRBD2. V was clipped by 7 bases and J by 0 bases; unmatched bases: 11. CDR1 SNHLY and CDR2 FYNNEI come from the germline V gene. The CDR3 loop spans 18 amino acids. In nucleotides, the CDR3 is TGTGCCAGCACCCGACGACTAGCGGGGGAGTCTAGCACAGATACGCAGTATTTT. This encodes CASTRRLAGESSTDTQYF.

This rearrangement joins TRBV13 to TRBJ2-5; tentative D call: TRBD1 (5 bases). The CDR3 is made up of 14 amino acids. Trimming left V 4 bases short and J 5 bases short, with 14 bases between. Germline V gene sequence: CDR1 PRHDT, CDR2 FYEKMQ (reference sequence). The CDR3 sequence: CASSSKGLGETQYF. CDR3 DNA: TGTGCCAGCAGCTCCAAGGGGCTTGGCGAGACCCAGTACTTC.

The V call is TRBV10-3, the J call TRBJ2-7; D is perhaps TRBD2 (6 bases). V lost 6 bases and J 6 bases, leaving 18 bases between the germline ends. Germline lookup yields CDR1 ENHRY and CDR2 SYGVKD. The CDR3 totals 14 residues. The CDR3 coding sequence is TGTGCCATCAGAACTTCGGGACTCCCGAGCGAGCAGTACTTC. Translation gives CAIRTSGLPSEQYF.

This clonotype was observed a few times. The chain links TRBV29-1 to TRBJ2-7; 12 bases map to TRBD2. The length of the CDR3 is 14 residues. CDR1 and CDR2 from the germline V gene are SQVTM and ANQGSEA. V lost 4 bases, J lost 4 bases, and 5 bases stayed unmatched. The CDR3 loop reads CSVALLAGGYEQYF. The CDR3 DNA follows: TGCAGCGTTGCCCTGCTAGCGGGAGGGTACGAGCAGTACTTC.

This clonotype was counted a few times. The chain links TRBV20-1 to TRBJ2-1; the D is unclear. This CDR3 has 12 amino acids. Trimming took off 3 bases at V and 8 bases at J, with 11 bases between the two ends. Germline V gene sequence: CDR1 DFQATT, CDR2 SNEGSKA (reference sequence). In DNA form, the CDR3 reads TGCAGTGCTAGTCCCTTGGCGTATGAGCAGTTCTTC. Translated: CSASPLAYEQFF.

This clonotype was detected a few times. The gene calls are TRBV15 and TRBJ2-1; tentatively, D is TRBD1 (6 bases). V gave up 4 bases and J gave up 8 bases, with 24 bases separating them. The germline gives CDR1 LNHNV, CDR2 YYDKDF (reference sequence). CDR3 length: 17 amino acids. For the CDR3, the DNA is TGTGCCACCAGCAAGGGGGTGTCCATTCAAGCAGGAGATGAGCAGTTCTTC. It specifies CATSKGVSIQAGDEQFF.

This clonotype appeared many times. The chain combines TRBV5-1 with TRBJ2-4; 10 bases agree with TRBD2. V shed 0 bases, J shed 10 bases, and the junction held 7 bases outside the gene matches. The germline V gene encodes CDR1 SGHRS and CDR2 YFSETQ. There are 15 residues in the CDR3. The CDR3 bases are TGCGCCAGCAGCTTGGGGCTAGCGGGAGACCGGATTCAGTACTTC. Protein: CASSLGLAGDRIQYF.

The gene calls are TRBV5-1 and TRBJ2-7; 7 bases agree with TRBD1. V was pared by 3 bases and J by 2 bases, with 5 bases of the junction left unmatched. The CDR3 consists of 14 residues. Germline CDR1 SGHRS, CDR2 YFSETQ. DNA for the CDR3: TGCGCCAGCAGCTGGAGACAGGGCCCCTACGAGCAGTACTTC. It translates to CASSWRQGPYEQYF. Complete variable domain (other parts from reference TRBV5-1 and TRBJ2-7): KAGVTQTPRYLIKTRGQQVTLSCSPISGHRSVSWYQQTPGQGLQFLFEYFSETQRNKGNFPGRFSGRQFSNSRSEMNVSTLELGDSALYLCASSWRQGPYEQYFGPGTRLTVT.